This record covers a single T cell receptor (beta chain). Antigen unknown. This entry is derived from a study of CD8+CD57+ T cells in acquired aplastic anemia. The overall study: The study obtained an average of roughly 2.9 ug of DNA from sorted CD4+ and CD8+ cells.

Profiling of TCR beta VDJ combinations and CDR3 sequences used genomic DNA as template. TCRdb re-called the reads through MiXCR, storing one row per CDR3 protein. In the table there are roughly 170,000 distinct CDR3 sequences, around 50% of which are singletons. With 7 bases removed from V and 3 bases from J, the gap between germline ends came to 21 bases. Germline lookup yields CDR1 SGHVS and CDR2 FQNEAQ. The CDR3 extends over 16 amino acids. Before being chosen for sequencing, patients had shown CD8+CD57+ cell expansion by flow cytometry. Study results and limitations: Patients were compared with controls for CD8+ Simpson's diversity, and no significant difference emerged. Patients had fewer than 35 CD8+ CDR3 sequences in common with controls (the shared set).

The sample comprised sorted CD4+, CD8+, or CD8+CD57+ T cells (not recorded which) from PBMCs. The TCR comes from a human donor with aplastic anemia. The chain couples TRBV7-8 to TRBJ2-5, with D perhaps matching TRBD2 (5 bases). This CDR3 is CASTPKDWRAEETQYF. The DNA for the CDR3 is TGTGCCAGCACCCCGAAGGACTGGCGCGCGGAAGAGACCCAGTACTTC.